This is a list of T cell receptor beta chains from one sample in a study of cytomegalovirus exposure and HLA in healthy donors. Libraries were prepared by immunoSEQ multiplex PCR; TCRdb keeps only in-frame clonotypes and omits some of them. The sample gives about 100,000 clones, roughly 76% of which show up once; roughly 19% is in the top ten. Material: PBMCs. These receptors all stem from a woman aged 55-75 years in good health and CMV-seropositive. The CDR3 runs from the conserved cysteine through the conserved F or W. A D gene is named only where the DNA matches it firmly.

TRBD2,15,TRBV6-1,CASGAGTIAYNEQFF
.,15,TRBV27,CASSPRTVPTDTQYF
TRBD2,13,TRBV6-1,CASTAGGSYEQYF
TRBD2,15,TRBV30,CAWSVLVAGPHEQYF
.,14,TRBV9,CASSVGGANYGYTF
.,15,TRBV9,CASSVEGGSSYEQYF
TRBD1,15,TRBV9,CASARTGIGTDTQYF
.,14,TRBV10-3,CAISPSGTNEKLFF
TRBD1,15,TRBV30,CACPRGRTGGYEQFF
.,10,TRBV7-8,CASSFIHQYF
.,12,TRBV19,CASSGLGPEAFF
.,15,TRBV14,CASSQEYGFEETQYF
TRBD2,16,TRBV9,CASSVQGTRNTDTQYF
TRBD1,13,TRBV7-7,CASSLETGNEQFF
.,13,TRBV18,CASSPGVNTEAFF
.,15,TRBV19,CASSPGGGSSYEQYF
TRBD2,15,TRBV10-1,CASSALAGGEETQYF
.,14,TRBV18,CASSPFRQNNEQFF
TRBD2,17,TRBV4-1,CASSQGTGREGLNEQFF
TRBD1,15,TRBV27,CASKGQGPHLYEQYF
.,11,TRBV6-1,CASSDGGGYTF
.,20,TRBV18,CASSPPSKIPGQVAKNIQYF
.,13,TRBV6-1,CASKEGGNQPQHF
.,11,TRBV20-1,CSARVREKLFF
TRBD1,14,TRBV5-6,CASSLQGNQETQYF
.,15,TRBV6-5,CASSYSGFDPYEQYF
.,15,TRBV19,CASSPSARGTGDQYF
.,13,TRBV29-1,CSVLRGGGEKLFF
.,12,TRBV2,CASSAITAEAFF
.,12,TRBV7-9,CSSSLGAEPQHF
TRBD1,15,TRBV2,CASSEGYRGREKLFF
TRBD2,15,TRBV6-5,CASTFTSGSRDTQYF
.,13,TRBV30,CAWSVEDGNTIYF
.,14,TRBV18,CASSPSADNQPQHF
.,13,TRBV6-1,CASSDRVDYGYTF
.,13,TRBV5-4,CASSFPGITEAFF
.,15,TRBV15,CATSSWGGTSNTIYF
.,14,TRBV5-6,CASSLARQLYGYTF
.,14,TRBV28,CASAPFGQPYGYTF
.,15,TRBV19,CASSIEGGGADTQYF
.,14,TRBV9,CASSERGHNSPLHF
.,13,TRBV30,CAWSSGLHYGYTF